This TCR beta chain was observed in a study of T cells expressing NK-cell markers. TCRdb derives one entry per CDR3 protein from the 5' RACE reads, leaving out DNA. The sample's table shows around 380,000 distinct CDR3 sequences. CDR1 is SEHNR, CDR2 FQNEAQ, per germline (reference sequence). This CDR3 contains 13 residues. This clonotype was sampled from a woman aged 45-65 years in good health. The sample was blood T cells: a sorted CD56 or NKG2C T cell subset, CD4+ or CD8+ T cells, or bulk PBMC T cells (not recorded which). This chain joins TRBV7-9 and TRBJ1-3. CDR3 in amino acids: CASSLSAGNTIYF.